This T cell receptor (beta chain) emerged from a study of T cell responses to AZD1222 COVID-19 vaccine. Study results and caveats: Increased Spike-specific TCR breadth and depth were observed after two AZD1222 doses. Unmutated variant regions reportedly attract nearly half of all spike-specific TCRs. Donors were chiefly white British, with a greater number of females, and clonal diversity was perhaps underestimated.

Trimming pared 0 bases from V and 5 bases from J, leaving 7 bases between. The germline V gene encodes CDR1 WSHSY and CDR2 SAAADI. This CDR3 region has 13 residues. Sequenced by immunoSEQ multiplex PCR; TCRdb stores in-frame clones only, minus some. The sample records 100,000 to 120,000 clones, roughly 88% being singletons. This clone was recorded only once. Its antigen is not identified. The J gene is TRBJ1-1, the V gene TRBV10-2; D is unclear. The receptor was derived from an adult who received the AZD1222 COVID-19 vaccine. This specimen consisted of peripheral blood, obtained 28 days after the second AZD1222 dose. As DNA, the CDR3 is TGCGCCAGCAGTGAGTCTTGGTCGACTGAAGCTTTCTTT. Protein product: CASSESWSTEAFF.